The clone carrying this T cell receptor (beta chain) is large within its sample. Its antigen is not identified. This CDR3 contains 13 residues. The V and J ends lost 4 bases and 4 bases, in that order; junction bases with no gene match: 3. The germline V gene has CDR1 SEHNR and CDR2 FQNEAQ (reference sequence). TCRdb keeps only in-frame clones here, not all; method: immunoSEQ multiplex PCR. The sample includes nearly 7,500 clones, roughly 74% of them seen just once. These data belong to a study of T cell repertoires in ileal Crohn's disease. Study overall: M6 samples are neoterminal ileum biopsies from postoperative colonoscopy. Findings and limits, study-wide: Postoperative endoscopy occurred within one year, median about 7 months.

Noted time point: neoterminal ileum biopsy at postoperative endoscopy, about 6 months after surgery. The TCR was taken from an adult with Crohn's disease. V is TRBV7-9 and J is TRBJ1-2, with 7 bases identical to TRBD1. Sample: ileal tissue. The CDR3 sequence: CASSYTGVYGYTF. The CDR3 nucleotides read TGTGCCAGCAGCTACACAGGGGTCTATGGCTACACCTTC.